This TCR beta chain is drawn from a study of cytomegalovirus exposure and HLA in healthy donors (dated by TCRdb to 2016 to 2017). Looking at the study overall: In an earlier analysis of about 560 of the donors, about 270 Gb of sequence data and approximately 100 million unique TCR beta sequences from about 179 million T cells were reported. An early release covering over 500 HLA-typed donors comprised 250 to 350 gigabases of sequencing data and 65 million to 100 million unique TCR sequences. Of the 300 to 450 genotyped donors, about 80% fell in the genetic ancestry cluster associated with self-reported Caucasian donors. The aim of the study was to test whether cataloging public T cell receptors could identify signatures of past pathogen exposure. Using immunosequencing, the study profiled T cell repertoires from 640 or so subjects and related those repertoires to cytomegalovirus serostatus. Besides the first cohort of approximately 710 subjects, a separate validation cohort made up of over a hundred different subjects was used. To predict cytomegalovirus infection status, the study brought together high-throughput TCR immunosequencing, statistical association of individual TCRs with disease status, and machine learning. A later analysis re-analyzed previously published TCR beta repertoires from 666 donors and added high-resolution HLA genotyping to study TCR occurrence patterns. In the later analysis, no new phenotypic data were used to find candidate immune exposures; instead, reliance was placed on TCR beta sequences and their occurrence across donors. To decide whether each TCR beta V gene segment behaved as functional or pseudogenic, an earlier analysis of some 580 of the donors relied on high-throughput TCR beta sequencing. Donor age, sex, ethnicity and CMV serostatus were collected together with the repertoire data. A later genetic analysis used genome-wide SNP genotypes for about 55% of the 666 donors, treating that subset as a discovery cohort. All discovery cohort repertoires had been generated using a single sequencing platform. Both class I and class II loci were covered by HLA typing, at four-digit resolution. Typing coverage differed by locus: A, B, C, DRB1 and DQB1 were typed in roughly 629-630 donors, DQA1 in 500 to 550, DPA1 in approximately 610, and DPB1 in around 490. Because of strong linkage in the cohort, a handful of DR-DQ haplotypes were treated as single units for association and clustering. Among 350 to 400 genotyped donors of the cohort, an average of approximately 250,000 unique TCR beta nucleotide sequences were sequenced per donor, roughly 20% of them non-productive. Beyond this particular receptor, the publication reports: In vitro tests confirmed that three of the cytomegalovirus-associated TCR beta chains recognize cytomegalovirus antigens. In a later analysis, HLA-associated TCR beta chains showed more clonal expansion and lower generation probabilities than non-associated chains that were equally common. Because some donors lacked HLA typing at each locus, the association tests relied only on the typed subset. In a later genetic analysis, a missense DCLRE1C variant was associated with V-gene and J-gene trimming of TCR beta chains, and the association was replicated in an independent cohort. Seventeen rarely observed V segments, including chromosome 9 orphons, were excluded from the earlier analysis of some 590 of the donors because counts were too low. Immune exposure information for the cohort was limited to CMV serostatus. Roughly uniform sequencing depth across donors was assumed in presence/absence analyses, although this assumption may not hold. Some IMGT-functional V segments, including TRBV6-2 and TRBV6-3, could not be told apart with the 87-base-pair reads, so those segments were excluded. A further reported finding was that TCR beta sequences accurately predicted the HLA-A and HLA-B alleles for most subjects in the first cohort. The study listed 164 TCR beta chains as associated with cytomegalovirus. In a later analysis, TCR association rates were found to vary across HLA loci, with the most associated TCRs seen for DRB1 alleles and the fewest for HLA-C alleles. When HLA alleles, especially DR and DQ, strongly co-occurred, attributing TCR associations to individual alleles was difficult. A cluster of highly shared sequence variants was judged likely to be a technical artifact of the sequencing pipeline. Correlated functional status among segregating V segments might reflect linkage disequilibrium, but an unknown experimental factor could not be ruled out. In a later analysis, several top co-occurrence clusters were reported to appear linked to parvovirus B19, influenza, CMV and Epstein-Barr virus. Only TCR beta chains were sequenced in this cohort, and the absence of alpha or paired-chain data limited detectable features. The classifier was reported to diagnose cytomegalovirus status with high specificity and sensitivity in both the original and validation cohorts. It was suggested by the authors that the approach could potentially be generalized to other disease states and immunological phenotypes. Specific HLA alleles were associated with 18,000 or so TCR beta sequences at a false discovery rate of 0.05 in a later analysis. Broadly in line with IMGT annotations, most TCR beta V segments showed up in productive rearrangements about 87% or about 30% of the time in an earlier analysis of 587 of the donors. A later genetic analysis reported fewer N-insertions in productive TCRs among donors in an Asian-associated ancestry cluster than the roughly 690-donor mean. A later analysis found that most CMV-associated TCR beta chains appeared HLA-restricted, with HLA associations seemingly driven largely by CMV exposure. Across donors, most TCR sequences were observed very rarely, whereas some public TCRs were present in many individuals.

V is cut by 0 bases and J by 10 bases, and the space between the germline ends is 12 bases. The germline V gene (reference sequence) yields SEHNR for CDR1 and FQNEAQ for CDR2. The cysteine opens and the phenylalanine closes a CDR3 of 13 amino acids. The kept DNA is CDR3 alone, 39 bases in frame from the first base. The cohort was made up of roughly 670 healthy bone marrow donors. At the time of sampling, all cohort members were nominally healthy, though unrecorded immune exposures were likely present. The donor tested CMV seronegative and was one of the 352 seronegative cohort members. Each donor provided a peripheral blood sample, and peripheral blood mononuclear cells were used for TCR beta sequencing. The Qiagen DNeasy Blood Extraction Kit was used to extract genomic DNA from the blood cell samples. Library construction relied on the immunoSEQ multiplex PCR assay. The multiplex PCR relied on a mix of 60 forward primers for TCR Vbeta segments and 13 reverse primers for TCR Jbeta segments. The CDR3 region of rearranged TCR beta genes was amplified from genomic DNA by a multiplex PCR assay. The amplified TCR beta libraries were sequenced on the Illumina HiSeq System as 87-base-pair reads. Per the authors' processing: A later analysis tallied tens of millions of unique TCR beta chains across the 650 to 750 repertoires, and some 10 million of those chains were shared by two or more donors. A nearest-neighbor algorithm error-corrected the raw reads and collapsed the reads into unique sequences, merging closely related sequences to remove PCR and sequencing errors. V, D and J gene segments were assigned by aligning CDR3 sequences to IMGT reference sequences. Each retained sequence needed at least a six-nucleotide match to both a V gene segment and a J gene segment. Rearrangements were classified as productive when the CDR3 lacked stop codons and remained in frame with V and J, and all other rearrangements were classified as non-productive. Following IMGT convention, CDR3 was defined as the stretch from the second conserved V-encoded cysteine to the conserved J-encoded phenylalanine. Sequences without an unambiguous match to a single V gene segment were excluded from the earlier analysis of 450 to 650 of the donors. In an earlier analysis of 587 of the donors, V segments were called functional above 56.7% productive rearrangements and were called segregating when the between-donor standard deviation exceeded 5%. A statistical classification framework was built to diagnose cytomegalovirus status from the catalog of TCR beta chain sequences. In a later analysis, TCR nucleotide sequences were compared against IMGT/GENE-DB human TR gene sequences so that V and J genes could be assigned. A later analysis assigned CDR3 sequences and most-parsimonious VDJ recombination scenarios with the TCRdist pipeline. In a later analysis, each TCR beta chain was defined by its CDR3 amino acid sequence together with its V-gene family, and reads lacking a unique V-gene family were excluded. A later analysis removed over 500 highly shared, low-generation-probability nucleotide sequences to deal with suspected cross-contamination and a sequencing artifact. In a later analysis, a clonal expansion index was calculated for each public chain from normalized within-repertoire ranks of inferred template counts. In a later analysis, generation probabilities were computed with a VDJ recombination model fitted to out-of-frame rearrangements, and the resulting probabilities were checked against IGoR. Hypergeometric tests were used in a later analysis to score TCR-TCR, TCR-HLA and TCR-CMV co-occurrence, with a repertoire-size bias correction applied to the TCR pairs. A later analysis estimated false discovery rates by permuting HLA or CMV assignments 20 times. A later analysis grouped co-occurring TCRs with DBSCAN, adding TCRdist sequence similarity when clustering within HLA-allele-positive subsets. Co-occurrence clustering excluded repertoires with fewer than 30,000 or more than 120,000 public chains, plus five with anomalous nucleotide sharing. This immuneACCESS table, as held by TCRdb, lists in-frame sequences with V and J called but not all clones. Of the missing ones, under half trace to an unresolved V gene in checked studies; the others have no known cause. V and J calls and clone size are given by that table; D and trimming were obtained from the DNA. The sample contains about 200,000 clones, around 77% of them found a single time. Clones ranked in the top ten supply roughly 3% of the sample.

On this clone itself: It has no known antigen specificity. No quality values exist for individual bases; no much larger clone is one base distant.

Specimen: PBMCs. The sequence came from a woman between 25 and 40 years old in good health and CMV-seronegative. This receptor chain uses TRBV7-9 and TRBJ1-1; the D gene remains uncertain. At the DNA level, the sequence is TGTGCCAGCAGCTTAGCATCCTCCCAGTTAGCTTTCTTT. This sequence encodes CASSLASSQLAFF. With the rest looked up from the reference TRBV7-9 and TRBJ1-1 genes rather than sequenced, the full variable domain is DTGVSQNPRHKITKRGQNVTFRCDPISEHNRLYWYRQTLGQGPEFLTYFQNEAQLEKSRLLSDRFSAERPKGSFSTLEIQRTEQGDSAMYLCASSLASSQLAFFGQGTRLTVV.